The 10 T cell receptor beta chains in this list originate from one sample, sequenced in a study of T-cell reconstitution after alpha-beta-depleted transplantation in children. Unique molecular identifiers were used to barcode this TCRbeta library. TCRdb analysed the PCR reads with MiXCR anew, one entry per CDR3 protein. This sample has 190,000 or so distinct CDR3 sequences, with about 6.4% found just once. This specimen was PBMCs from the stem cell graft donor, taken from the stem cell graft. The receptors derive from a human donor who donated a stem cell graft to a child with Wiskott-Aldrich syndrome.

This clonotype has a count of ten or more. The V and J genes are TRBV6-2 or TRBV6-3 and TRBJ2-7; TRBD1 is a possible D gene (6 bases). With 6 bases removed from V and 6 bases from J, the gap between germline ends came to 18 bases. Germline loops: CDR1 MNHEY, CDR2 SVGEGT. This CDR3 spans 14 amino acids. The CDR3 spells CASSPAGTLFEQYF. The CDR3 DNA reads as TGTGCCAGCAGCCCAGCCGGGACACTTTTCGAGCAGTACTTC.

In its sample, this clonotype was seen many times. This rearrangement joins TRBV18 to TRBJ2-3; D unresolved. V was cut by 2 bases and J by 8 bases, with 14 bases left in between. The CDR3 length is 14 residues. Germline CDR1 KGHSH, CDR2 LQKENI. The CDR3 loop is CASSPSVGLGTQYF. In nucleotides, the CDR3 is TGTGCCAGCTCACCATCCGTCGGGCTGGGTACGCAGTATTTT.

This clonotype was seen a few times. As DNA, the CDR3 is TGCAGTGCTAGAGATTCACTAGCGGGGCCCCGTTCCTACAATGAGCAGTTCTTC. Translation gives CSARDSLAGPRSYNEQFF. The rearrangement joins TRBV20-1 to TRBJ2-1; TRBD2 matches 10 bases. The V gene's germline CDR1 is DFQATT and CDR2 SNEGSKA (reference sequence). The CDR3 spans 18 residues. Trimming cost V 0 bases and J 1 base; bases outside gene matches: 9.

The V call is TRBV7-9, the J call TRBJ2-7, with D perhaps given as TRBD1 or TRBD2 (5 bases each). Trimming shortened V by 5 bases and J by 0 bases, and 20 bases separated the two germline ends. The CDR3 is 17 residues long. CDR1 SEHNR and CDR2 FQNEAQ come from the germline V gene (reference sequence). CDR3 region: CASSPSRRVGTSYEQYF. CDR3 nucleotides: TGTGCCAGCAGCCCGTCACGTCGGGTAGGGACCTCCTACGAGCAGTACTTC.

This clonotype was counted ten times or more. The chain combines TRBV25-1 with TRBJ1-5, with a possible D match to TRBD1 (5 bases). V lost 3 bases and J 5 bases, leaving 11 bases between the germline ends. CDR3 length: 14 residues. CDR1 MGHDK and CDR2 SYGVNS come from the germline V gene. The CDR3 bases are TGTGCCAGCAGTGACCGTCAGGGTTATCAGCCCCAGCATTTT. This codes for CASSDRQGYQPQHF.

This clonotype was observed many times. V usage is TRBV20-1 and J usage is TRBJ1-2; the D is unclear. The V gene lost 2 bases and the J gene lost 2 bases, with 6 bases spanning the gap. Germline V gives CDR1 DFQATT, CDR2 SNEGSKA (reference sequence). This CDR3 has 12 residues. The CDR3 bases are TGCAGTGCTAGAAACCAGAACTATGGCTACACCTTC. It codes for CSARNQNYGYTF.

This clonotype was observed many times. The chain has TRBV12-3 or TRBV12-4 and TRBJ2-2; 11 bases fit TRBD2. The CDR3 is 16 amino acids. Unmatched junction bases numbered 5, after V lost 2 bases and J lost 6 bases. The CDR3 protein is CASSLSSGRGSGELFF. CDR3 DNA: TGTGCCAGCAGTTTAAGTAGCGGGAGGGGTTCCGGGGAGCTGTTTTTT.

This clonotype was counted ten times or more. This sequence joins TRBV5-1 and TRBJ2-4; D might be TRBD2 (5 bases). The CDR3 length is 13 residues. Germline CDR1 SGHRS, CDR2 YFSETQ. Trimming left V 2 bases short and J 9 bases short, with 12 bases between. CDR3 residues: CASSFDIRGIQYF. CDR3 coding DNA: TGCGCCAGCAGCTTTGATATCCGGGGCATTCAGTACTTC.

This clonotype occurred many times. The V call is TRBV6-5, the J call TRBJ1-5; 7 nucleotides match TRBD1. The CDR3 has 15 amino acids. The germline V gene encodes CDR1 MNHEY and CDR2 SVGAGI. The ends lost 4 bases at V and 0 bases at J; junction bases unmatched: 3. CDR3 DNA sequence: TGTGCCAGCAGTTCTCGGACAGGTAGCAATCAGCCCCAGCATTTT. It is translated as CASSSRTGSNQPQHF.

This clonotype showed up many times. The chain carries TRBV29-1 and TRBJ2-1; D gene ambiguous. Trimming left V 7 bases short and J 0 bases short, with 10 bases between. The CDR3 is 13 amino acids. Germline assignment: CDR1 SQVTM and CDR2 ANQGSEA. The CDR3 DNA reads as TGCAGCGGCCGAGACTCCTCCTACAATGAGCAGTTCTTC. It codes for CSGRDSSYNEQFF.